This T cell receptor beta chain was obtained from a study of identical twins (dated by TCRdb to between 2015 and 2016). Background on the whole study: The study deep-sequenced TCR alpha and beta repertoires from monozygotic twins, unrelated adults of various ages and cord blood to test whether fetal clonotypes persist. To rule out contamination, replicate twin experiments were performed at different times with different library preparation protocols.

The table lists this clonotype with a few counts. Its cognate antigen has yet to be identified. Base-call qualities are not available, and no considerably larger clone is one nucleotide away. Broader findings and caveats from the paper: Because the same donors could not be followed over many years, conclusions were based on cross-sectional statistical analysis. In monozygotic twins, recombination models systematically underestimated out-of-frame TCR alpha sharing, but the models matched the sharing seen between unrelated individuals. Invariant T cells such as MAIT and iNKT could partly confound zero-insertion analyses, though diverse VJ usage argued against this for most clonotypes. Fewer insertions were carried by abundant cord blood beta clonotypes; a weaker similar trend was observed in young adult naive repertoires, while no such trend was observed in memory repertoires. Compared with coincidental sharing between unrelated individuals, out-of-frame TCR alpha sequences shared between twins showed an excess of sequences with low generation probability. In beta out-of-frame sequences, excess twin sharing was weaker, because having fewer shared sequences lowered the signal-to-noise ratio.

All donors were healthy Caucasians. The twin cohort comprised three pairs of female monozygotic twins, all aged about 18 to 30 years. Positive isolation kits from Invitrogen were used to isolate CD4+ and CD8+ T cell populations. The CDR3 starts with the cysteine, ends with the phenylalanine, and has 17 residues. Only CDR3 DNA remains: 51 bases, in frame from the first base. CDR1 and CDR2, per the germline V gene, are SGHRS and YFSETQ. V is pruned by 0 bases and J by 8 bases, leaving 13 bases of the junction without a gene match. Library method: 5' RACE. Sequenced on an Illumina HiSeq 2000. A universal primer binding site was introduced by template switching, and a unique molecular identifier was present in the final cDNA, enabling accurate counting of TCR cDNA molecules. First-strand cDNA for TCR alpha and beta chains was synthesized from specific primers in the conserved constant-segment region. To control for contamination, every cDNA library was double barcoded, receiving both a SMART-Mk sample barcode and Illumina barcodes. TruSeq adapter sequences along with Illumina sample barcodes were introduced in two successive PCR steps. Sequencing of the TCR alpha and beta cDNA libraries was done on the Illumina HiSeq platform using custom primers. The published analysis was carried out like this. MiGEC processed the raw reads to extract unique molecular identifiers, while MiXCR was used to determine the CDR3 positions. For each individual, recombination models were inferred using an EM algorithm with the repgenHMM and IGoR tools. The tcR package in R was used for shared clonotype analysis, with sharing normalized by the product of cloneset sizes. Out-of-frame nonproductive sequences were analyzed to study raw recombination free of thymic and clonal selection effects. The public reads were reprocessed in TCRdb via fastp at Q25 and MiXCR, keeping in-frame beta chains. Rows are combined by CDR3 protein, so each entry shows the most common genes and DNA. The V and J calls and clone size are TCRdb's, not the authors'. This sample gives about 340,000 distinct CDR3 sequences in total; 9% to 15% of them show up just once. Together, the top ten hold around 7.2% of the sample.

These sequences were also reported in another study, on yellow fever vaccine responses in identical twins. As that second paper reports: The T cell response to vaccination in identical twins was reported by the authors to appear partly convergent and partly personalized. Focusing on identical twins, the study followed the T cell clones that responded to the vaccine, and did so with precision.

This clonotype was obtained from a woman between 18 and 29 years old in good health. Specimen: CD8+ T cells sorted from blood. The chain was built from TRBV5-1 and TRBJ1-4; the junction holds 7 bases that match TRBD1. CDR3 reads: CASSLDPDRVGEEKLFF. The nucleotide sequence is given as TGCGCCAGCAGCTTGGACCCTGACAGGGTGGGAGAGGAAAAACTGTTTTTT.